Each of the 21 T cell receptor beta chains below was sequenced from the same sample in a study of cytomegalovirus exposure and HLA in healthy donors. In the PCR, 60 Vbeta and 13 Jbeta primers were used. The repertoire was sequenced with immunoSEQ multiplex PCR; TCRdb's copy has only in-frame clones and lacks some. The profile covers some 190,000 clones, with approximately 78% appearing a single time and roughly an eighth taken by the ten largest. The sequencing input was PBMCs. These receptors were taken from a woman in her 30s in good health and CMV-seropositive.

V is TRBV9 and J is TRBJ2-7; 9 bases map to TRBD2. The V and J ends lost 4 bases and 4 bases, in that order; junction bases with no gene match: 6. Germline V gene sequence: CDR1 SGDLS, CDR2 YYNGEE. CDR3 length: 14 residues. The CDR3 loop is CASSIAAGGYEQYF. The CDR3 DNA is TGTGCCAGCAGCATAGCGGCGGGAGGGTACGAGCAGTACTTC.

This rearrangement joins TRBV7-2 to TRBJ2-1, with TRBD1 identical over 7 bases. V was clipped by 8 bases and J by 2 bases; unmatched bases: 9. Per germline, CDR1 SGHTA and CDR2 FQGNSA. This CDR3 contains 15 residues. CDR3 nucleotide sequence: TGTGCCAGCGAAGTACAGGGGCCCCCCTACAATGAGCAGTTCTTC. It specifies CASEVQGPPYNEQFF.

V and J are TRBV27 and TRBJ2-7; TRBD2 agrees at 9 bases. V lost 3 bases to trimming and J lost 4 bases; unmatched junction nucleotides: 4. Germline V gene data show CDR1 as MNHEY and CDR2 as SMNVEV (reference sequence). This CDR3 comprises 14 residues. DNA of the CDR3: TGTGCCAGCAGTTTTCGGCGGGAGGGGTACGAGCAGTACTTC. Residues: CASSFRREGYEQYF.

This clone was seen only a few times. The chain employs TRBV27 and TRBJ1-4, with D perhaps TRBD1 (6 bases). Trimming stripped 5 bases from V and 7 bases from J, with 11 bases between. Germline CDR1 reads MNHEY; CDR2 reads SMNVEV (reference sequence). This CDR3 region has 13 residues. The CDR3 sequence: CASSRGGTEKLFF. CDR3 bases: TGTGCCAGCAGTCGAGGGGGAACTGAAAAACTGTTTTTT.

The genes are TRBV28 and TRBJ1-5, with TRBD1 matching 7 bases. Germline V lookup: CDR1 MDHEN, CDR2 SYDVKM. This CDR3 has 15 amino acids. The V gene end was trimmed by 4 bases and the J gene end by 2 bases; junction bases not matched to a gene: 5. The CDR3 DNA reads TGTGCCAGCAGTTCTCCCACAGGGGGCAATCAGCCCCAGCATTTT. Amino acid sequence: CASSSPTGGNQPQHF.

This clone showed up just a few times. The CDR3 DNA reads as TGTGCCAGCAACCACCGGGGGGCTTATGGCTACACCTTC. Protein product: CASNHRGAYGYTF. V is TRBV6-6 and J is TRBJ1-2, with D perhaps TRBD1 (6 bases). V was pared by 7 bases and J by 5 bases, with 14 bases between. This CDR3 is built from 13 residues. Germline CDR1 is MNHNY and CDR2 is SVGAGI (reference sequence).

The chain is built from TRBV7-2 and TRBJ1-6; unclear D gene. CDR3 length: 14 amino acids. Trimming removed 6 bases from V and 8 bases from J, with 14 bases in between. Germline V gene data show CDR1 as SGHTA and CDR2 as FQGNSA. CDR3 loop: CASRPIEADSPLHF. As DNA, the CDR3 is TGTGCCAGCAGGCCGATAGAGGCGGATTCACCCCTCCACTTT.

The V call is TRBV15, the J call TRBJ2-7; D is possibly TRBD1 (5 bases). Germline CDR1 reads LNHNV; CDR2 reads YYDKDF (reference sequence). This CDR3 region has 14 residues. V shed 5 bases and J shed 2 bases, with 13 bases lying between them. The CDR3 loop is CATSELTVTYEQYF. CDR3 nucleotides: TGTGCCACCAGCGAGCTGACAGTAACCTACGAGCAGTACTTC.

J is TRBJ2-1 and V is TRBV5-1, with TRBD1 matching 9 bases. The CDR3 sequence is 16 residues long. Germline V gene lookup returns CDR1 SGHRS and CDR2 YFSETQ. V trimming: 0 bases; J trimming: 3 bases; junction bases outside the gene matches: 4. In nucleotides, the CDR3 is TGCGCCAGCAGCTTGGCCGAGGGACAGGGCTACAATGAGCAGTTCTTC. Translated: CASSLAEGQGYNEQFF.

This clone showed up just once. The V gene is TRBV10-3, the J gene TRBJ2-5; 11 bases align to TRBD1. CDR1 is ENHRY, CDR2 SYGVKD, per germline. The CDR3 runs 14 residues. V trimming: 10 bases; J trimming: 4 bases; junction bases outside the gene matches: 8. CDR3 sequence: CATGEDRGRETQYF. DNA for the CDR3: TGTGCCACAGGGGAGGACAGGGGGCGAGAGACCCAGTACTTC.

In regard to this clone: A read error may account for a junction end that differs from germline. This chain joins TRBV6-1 and TRBJ2-3; 8 nucleotides line up with TRBD2. The germline V gene has CDR1 MNHNS and CDR2 SASEGT. This CDR3 has 15 amino acids. CDR3 loop: CASSENSGMADMQYF. CDR3 nucleotides: TGTGCCAGCAGTGAAAATAGCGGGATGGCAGATATGCAGTATTTT.

The gene calls are TRBV2 and TRBJ1-1; perhaps TRBD1 as D (6 bases). V was pared by 3 bases and J by 10 bases, with 9 bases between. This CDR3 region has 11 residues. Germline CDR1 and CDR2: SNHLY and FYNNEI. The DNA of the CDR3 is TGTGCCAGCAGTGACAGGGGCGGAGCTTTCTTT. Its translation is CASSDRGGAFF.

The chain links TRBV7-9 to TRBJ1-2, with 8 bases lining up with TRBD1. Germline CDR1 is SEHNR and CDR2 is FQNEAQ (reference sequence). The CDR3 contains 14 residues. V lost 4 bases to trimming and J lost 8 bases; unmatched junction nucleotides: 9. CDR3 bases: TGTGCCAGCAGCTATGGACAGGGTGGTAGAGGCTACACCTTC. Protein: CASSYGQGGRGYTF.

Comments on this clone: One end of the junction fails to match germline, which may point to a read error. The V call is TRBV7-9, the J call TRBJ2-1; 12 bases align to TRBD2. CDR3 length: 14 residues. Per the germline V gene, CDR1 is SEHNR and CDR2 is FQNEAQ (reference sequence). CDR3 loop: CSSSFRLAGAEQFF. As DNA, the CDR3 is TGTTCCAGCAGCTTTCGACTAGCGGGAGCTGAGCAGTTCTTC.

A single count supports this clone. Sequence at one end of the junction differs from germline and may be a read error. The chain has TRBV7-9 and TRBJ2-5; 14 nucleotides match TRBD2. The CDR3 runs 16 residues. CDR1 and CDR2 from the germline V gene are SEHNR and FQNEAQ (reference sequence). In DNA, the CDR3 is TGTTCCAGCAGCCCCGGACTAGCGGGAGGTGGGGAGACCCAGTACTTC. Encoded protein: CSSSPGLAGGGETQYF.

This rearrangement joins TRBV4-2 to TRBJ2-7, with a possible D match to TRBD1 (5 bases). Trimming shortened V by 0 bases and J by 6 bases, and 15 bases separated the two germline ends. The CDR3 is made up of 15 amino acids. Germline V lookup: CDR1 LGHNA, CDR2 YNFKEQ. CDR3 loop: CASSQDLSGWAEQYF. The CDR3 region has the DNA TGTGCCAGCAGCCAAGATCTTTCAGGGTGGGCCGAGCAGTACTTC.

This chain uses TRBV2 with TRBJ2-7; 8 bases are shared with TRBD2. The CDR3 is made up of 16 amino acids. From germline, CDR1 is SNHLY and CDR2 FYNNEI. Trimming removed 6 bases from V and 0 bases from J; junction bases left unmatched: 10. The CDR3 DNA follows: TGTGCCAGCAGGGAACTAGCGGCGCGGAGCTCCTACGAGCAGTACTTC. This translates into CASRELAARSSYEQYF.

This clone was seen only once. The chain carries TRBV6-5 and TRBJ1-1; no clear D. The CDR3 length is 14 residues. V dropped 6 bases and J dropped 3 bases, with 14 bases sitting between them. Germline lookup yields CDR1 MNHEY and CDR2 SVGAGI. CDR3: CASRTIRTDTEAFF. In DNA form, the CDR3 reads TGTGCCAGCAGGACTATCAGGACGGACACTGAAGCTTTCTTT.

There are a few counts of this clone. The chain uses TRBV6-1 and TRBJ1-2; 8 bases agree with TRBD1. V lost 1 base, J lost 7 bases, and 2 bases stayed unmatched. Germline CDR1 is MNHNS and CDR2 is SASEGT. The CDR3 is made up of 13 amino acids. This chain's CDR3 is CASSEVTGGGYTF. As DNA, the CDR3 is TGTGCCAGCAGTGAAGTCACAGGGGGTGGCTACACCTTC.

This clone was seen a single time. This chain connects TRBV7-3 to TRBJ2-1; 15 nucleotides align to TRBD2. The CDR3 is made up of 20 amino acids. The V gene end was trimmed by 5 bases and the J gene end by 0 bases; junction bases not matched to a gene: 11. The V gene's germline CDR1 is SGHTA and CDR2 FQGTGA. The CDR3 protein is CASSPLPGLAGGLSYNEQFF. The CDR3 nucleotides read TGTGCCAGCAGCCCATTGCCGGGACTAGCGGGAGGACTCTCCTACAATGAGCAGTTCTTC.

With respect to this clone: A read error may account for a junction end that differs from germline. The chain is built from TRBV7-7 and TRBJ2-3; D ambiguous. CDR1 is SSHAT, CDR2 FNYEAQ, per germline (reference sequence). This CDR3 has 14 amino acids. The CDR3 loop reads CASSLGRSIDTQYF. CDR3 in DNA: TGTGCTAGCAGCTTAGGTAGGAGTATTGATACGCAGTATTTT.